A single TCR beta chain is shown here with its context. Using immunoSEQ multiplex PCR, the repertoire was profiled, and TCRdb retains in-frame clones only, with some absent. The sample contains nearly 110,000 clones, roughly 83% of which appear only once. These data are taken from a study of blood T cell repertoires in COVID-19. Across the whole study: T cells, B-cell-depleted T cells, or PBMCs provided the cDNA or gDNA that served as material.

Losses at the gene ends were 5 bases for V and 5 bases for J; bases not matched to a gene: 4. The CDR3 has 15 residues. Germline V gene data show CDR1 as SGHTA and CDR2 as FQGTGA. This clonotype was obtained from a human donor in a cohort sampled during active COVID-19. Sequencing was carried out using peripheral blood. The rearrangement joins TRBV7-3 to TRBJ2-5; 14 bases map to TRBD2. The CDR3 here is CASSPTSGRVETQYF. CDR3 bases: TGTGCCAGCAGCCCGACTAGCGGGAGGGTTGAGACCCAGTACTTC.